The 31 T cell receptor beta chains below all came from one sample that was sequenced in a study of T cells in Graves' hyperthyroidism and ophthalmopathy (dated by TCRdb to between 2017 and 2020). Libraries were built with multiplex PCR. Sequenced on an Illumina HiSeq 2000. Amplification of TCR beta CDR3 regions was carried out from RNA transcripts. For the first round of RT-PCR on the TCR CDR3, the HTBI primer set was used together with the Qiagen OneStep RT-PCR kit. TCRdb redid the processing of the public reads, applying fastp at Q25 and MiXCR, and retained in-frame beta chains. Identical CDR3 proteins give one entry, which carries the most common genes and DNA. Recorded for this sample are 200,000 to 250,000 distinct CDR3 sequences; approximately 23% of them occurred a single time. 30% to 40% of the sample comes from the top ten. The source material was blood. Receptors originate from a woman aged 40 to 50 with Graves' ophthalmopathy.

CDR3 coding DNA: TGTGCCACCAGTGATACCGCCAGGGGGGAGACCCAGTACTTC. It codes for CATSDTARGETQYF. This chain joins TRBV24-1 and TRBJ2-5; 7 bases align to TRBD1. The germline CDR1 and CDR2 sequences are KGHDR and SFDVKD. The CDR3 extends over 14 amino acids. V shed 3 bases and J 5 bases; nucleotides not matched to a gene: 5.

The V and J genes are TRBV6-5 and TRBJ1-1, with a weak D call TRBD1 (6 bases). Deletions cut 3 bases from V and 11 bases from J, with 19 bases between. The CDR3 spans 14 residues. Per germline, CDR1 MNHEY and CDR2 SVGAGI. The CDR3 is CASSYRGVNAGAFF. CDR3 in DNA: TGTGCCAGCAGTTATAGGGGGGTTAACGCGGGGGCTTTCTTT.

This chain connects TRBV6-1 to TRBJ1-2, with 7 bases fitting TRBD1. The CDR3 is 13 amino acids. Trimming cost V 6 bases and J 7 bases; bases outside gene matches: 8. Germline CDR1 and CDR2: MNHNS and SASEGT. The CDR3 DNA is TGTGCCAGCAGCCACGACAGGGCTGGTGGCTACACCTTC. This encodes CASSHDRAGGYTF.

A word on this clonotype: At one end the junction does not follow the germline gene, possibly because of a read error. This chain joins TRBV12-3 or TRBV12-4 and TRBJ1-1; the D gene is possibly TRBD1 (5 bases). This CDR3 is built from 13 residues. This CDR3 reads CASRVTVNTEASF. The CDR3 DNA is TGTGCCAGCAGAGTGACAGTGAACACTGAAGCTTCCTTT.

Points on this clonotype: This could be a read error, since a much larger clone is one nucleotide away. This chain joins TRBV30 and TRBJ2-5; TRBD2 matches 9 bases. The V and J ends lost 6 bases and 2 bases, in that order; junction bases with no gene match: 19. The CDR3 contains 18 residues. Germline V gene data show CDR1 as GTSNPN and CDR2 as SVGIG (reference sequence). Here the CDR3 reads CACSRGVSSGDTQETQYF. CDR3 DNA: TGTGCCTGTAGTCGGGGAGTTTCTAGCGGGGATACACAAGAGACCCAGTACTTC.

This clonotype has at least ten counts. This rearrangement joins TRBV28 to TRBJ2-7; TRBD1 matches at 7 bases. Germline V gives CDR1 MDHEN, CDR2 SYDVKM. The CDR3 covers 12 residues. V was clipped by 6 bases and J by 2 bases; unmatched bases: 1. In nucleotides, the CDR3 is TGTGCCAGCAGCAGGGGGACCTACGAGCAGTACTTC. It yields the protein CASSRGTYEQYF.

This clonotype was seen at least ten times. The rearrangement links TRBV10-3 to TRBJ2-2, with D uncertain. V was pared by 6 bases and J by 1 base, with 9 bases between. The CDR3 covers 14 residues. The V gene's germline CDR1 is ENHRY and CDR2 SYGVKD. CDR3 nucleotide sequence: TGTGCCATCAGGGCGGCAGGGAACACCGGGGAGCTGTTTTTT. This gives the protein CAIRAAGNTGELFF.

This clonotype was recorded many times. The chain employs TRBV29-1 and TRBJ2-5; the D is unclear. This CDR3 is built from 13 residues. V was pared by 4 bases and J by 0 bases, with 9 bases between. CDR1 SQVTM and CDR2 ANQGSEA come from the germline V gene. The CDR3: CSVGAPYQETQYF. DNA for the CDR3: TGCAGCGTTGGCGCTCCGTACCAAGAGACCCAGTACTTC.

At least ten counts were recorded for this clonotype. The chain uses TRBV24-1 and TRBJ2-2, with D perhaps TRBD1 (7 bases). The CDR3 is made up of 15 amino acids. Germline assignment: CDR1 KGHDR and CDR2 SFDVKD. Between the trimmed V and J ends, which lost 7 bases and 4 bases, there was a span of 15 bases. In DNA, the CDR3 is TGTGCCACCAGCCCAAACAGGGGAGGCACCGGGGAGCTGTTTTTT. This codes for CATSPNRGGTGELFF.

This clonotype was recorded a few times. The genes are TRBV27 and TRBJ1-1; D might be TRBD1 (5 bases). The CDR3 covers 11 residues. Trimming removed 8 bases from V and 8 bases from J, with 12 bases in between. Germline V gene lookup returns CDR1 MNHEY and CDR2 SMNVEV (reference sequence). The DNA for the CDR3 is TGTGCCAGCCACAACGGGGACGAAGCTTTCTTT. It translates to CASHNGDEAFF.

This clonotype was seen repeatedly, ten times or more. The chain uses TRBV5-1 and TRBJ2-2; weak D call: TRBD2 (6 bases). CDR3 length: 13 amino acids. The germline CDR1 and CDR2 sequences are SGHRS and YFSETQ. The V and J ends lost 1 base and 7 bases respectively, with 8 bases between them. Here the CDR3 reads CASSLREDGELFF. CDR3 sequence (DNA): TGCGCCAGCAGCTTGAGGGAGGACGGGGAGCTGTTTTTT.

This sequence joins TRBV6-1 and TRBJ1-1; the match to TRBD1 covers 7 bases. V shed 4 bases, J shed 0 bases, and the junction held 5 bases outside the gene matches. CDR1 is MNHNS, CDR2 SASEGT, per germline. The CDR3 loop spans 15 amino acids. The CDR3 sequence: CASSAGGLLNTEAFF. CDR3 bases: TGTGCCAGCAGTGCAGGGGGTCTCTTGAACACTGAAGCTTTCTTT.

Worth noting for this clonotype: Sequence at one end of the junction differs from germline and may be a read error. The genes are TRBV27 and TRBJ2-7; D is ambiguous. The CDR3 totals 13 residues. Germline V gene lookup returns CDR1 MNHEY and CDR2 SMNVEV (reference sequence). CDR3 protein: CASSLQVGREQSF. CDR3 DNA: TGTGCCAGCAGTCTCCAGGTGGGTCGCGAGCAGTCCTTC.

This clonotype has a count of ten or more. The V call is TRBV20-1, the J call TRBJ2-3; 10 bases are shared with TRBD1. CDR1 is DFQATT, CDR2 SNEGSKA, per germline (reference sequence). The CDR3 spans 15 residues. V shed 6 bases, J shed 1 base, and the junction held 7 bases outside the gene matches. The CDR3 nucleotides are TGCAGTGCCAGGTCCGGGACAGGGGGCACAGATACGCAGTATTTT. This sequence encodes CSARSGTGGTDTQYF.

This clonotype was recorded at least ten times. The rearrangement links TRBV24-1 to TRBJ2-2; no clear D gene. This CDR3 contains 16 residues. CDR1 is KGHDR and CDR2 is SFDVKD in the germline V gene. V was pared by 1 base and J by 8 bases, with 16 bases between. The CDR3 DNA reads TGTGCCACCAGTGATTTCGGCGCATCCAATAATGGGGAGCTGTTTTTT. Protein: CATSDFGASNNGELFF.

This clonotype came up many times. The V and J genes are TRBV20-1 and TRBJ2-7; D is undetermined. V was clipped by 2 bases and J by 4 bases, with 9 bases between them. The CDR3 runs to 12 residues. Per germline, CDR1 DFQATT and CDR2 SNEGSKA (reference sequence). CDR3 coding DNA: TGCAGTGCTAGACCCGATCCGTACGAGCAGTACTTC. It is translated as CSARPDPYEQYF.

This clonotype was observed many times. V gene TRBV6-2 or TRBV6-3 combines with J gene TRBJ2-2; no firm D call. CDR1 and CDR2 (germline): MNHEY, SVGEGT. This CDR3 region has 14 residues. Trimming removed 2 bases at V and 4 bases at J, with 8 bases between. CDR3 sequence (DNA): TGTGCCAGCAGTTACGGACCCTCCACCGGGGAGCTGTTTTTT. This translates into CASSYGPSTGELFF.

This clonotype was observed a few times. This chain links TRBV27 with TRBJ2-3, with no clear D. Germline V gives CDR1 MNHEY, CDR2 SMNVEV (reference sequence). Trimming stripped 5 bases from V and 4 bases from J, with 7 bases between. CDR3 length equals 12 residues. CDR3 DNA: TGTGCCAGCAGTCGCCCCCCAGATACGCAGTATTTT. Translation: CASSRPPDTQYF.

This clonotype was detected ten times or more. The CDR3 nucleotides are TGTGCCAGCAGCCTTAGCGGGATCGCTTACGAGCAGTACTTC. Translating gives CASSLSGIAYEQYF. The chain links TRBV28 to TRBJ2-7; 8 nucleotides match TRBD2. After removal of 6 bases from V and 4 bases from J, the junction contained 8 bases not matched to a gene. This CDR3 is 14 amino acids long. Germline V CDR1 and CDR2: MDHEN, SYDVKM.

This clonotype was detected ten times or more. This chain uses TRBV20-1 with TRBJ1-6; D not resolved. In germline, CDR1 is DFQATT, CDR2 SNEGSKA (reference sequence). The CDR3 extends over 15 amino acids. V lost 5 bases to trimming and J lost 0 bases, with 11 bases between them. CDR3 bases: TGCAGTGCTGCCCCCCTCAGCTCCTATAATTCACCCCTCCACTTT. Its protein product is CSAAPLSSYNSPLHF.

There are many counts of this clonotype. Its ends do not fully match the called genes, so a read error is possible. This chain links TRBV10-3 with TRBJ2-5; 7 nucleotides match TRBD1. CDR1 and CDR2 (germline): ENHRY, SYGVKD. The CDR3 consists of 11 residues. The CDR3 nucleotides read TGTGCCATCAGTGAGTCCGGACAGGCCGACTTC. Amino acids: CAISESGQADF.

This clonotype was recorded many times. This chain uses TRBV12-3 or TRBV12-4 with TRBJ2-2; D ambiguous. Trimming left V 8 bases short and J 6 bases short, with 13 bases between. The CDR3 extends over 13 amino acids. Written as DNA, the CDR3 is TGTGCCAGCGCGTCTCTGGTTGCCGGGGAGCTGTTTTTT. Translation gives CASASLVAGELFF.

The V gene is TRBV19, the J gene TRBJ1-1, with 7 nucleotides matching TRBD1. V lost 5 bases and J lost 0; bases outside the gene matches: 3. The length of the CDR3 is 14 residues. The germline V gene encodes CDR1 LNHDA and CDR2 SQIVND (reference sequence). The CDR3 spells CASSLRGMNTEAFF. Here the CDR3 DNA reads TGTGCCAGTAGTCTCAGGGGGATGAACACTGAAGCTTTCTTT.

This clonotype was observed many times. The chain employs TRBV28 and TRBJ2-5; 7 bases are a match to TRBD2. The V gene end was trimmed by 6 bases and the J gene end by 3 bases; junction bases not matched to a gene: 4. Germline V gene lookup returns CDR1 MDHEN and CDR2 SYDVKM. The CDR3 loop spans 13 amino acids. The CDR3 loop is CASSFGGEETQYF. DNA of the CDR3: TGTGCCAGCAGCTTTGGGGGGGAAGAGACCCAGTACTTC.

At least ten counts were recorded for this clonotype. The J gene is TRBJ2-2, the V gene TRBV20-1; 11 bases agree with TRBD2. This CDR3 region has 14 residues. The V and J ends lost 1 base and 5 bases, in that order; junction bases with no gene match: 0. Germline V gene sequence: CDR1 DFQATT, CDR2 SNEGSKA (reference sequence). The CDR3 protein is CSARGLAGTGELFF. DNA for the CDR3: TGCAGTGCTAGAGGACTAGCGGGAACCGGGGAGCTGTTTTTT.

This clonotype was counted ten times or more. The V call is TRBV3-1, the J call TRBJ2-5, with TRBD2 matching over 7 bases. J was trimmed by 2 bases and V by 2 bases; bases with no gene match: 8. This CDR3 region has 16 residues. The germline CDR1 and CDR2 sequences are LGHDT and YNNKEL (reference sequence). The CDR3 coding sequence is TGTGCCAGCAGCCAACGACTGCCGGGACTACAAGAGACCCAGTACTTC. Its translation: CASSQRLPGLQETQYF.

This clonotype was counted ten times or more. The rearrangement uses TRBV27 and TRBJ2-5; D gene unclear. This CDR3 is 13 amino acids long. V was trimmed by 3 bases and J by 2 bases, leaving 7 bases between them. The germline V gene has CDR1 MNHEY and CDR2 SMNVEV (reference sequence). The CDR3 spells CASSFQEQETQYF. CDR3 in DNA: TGTGCCAGCAGTTTCCAAGAACAAGAGACCCAGTACTTC.

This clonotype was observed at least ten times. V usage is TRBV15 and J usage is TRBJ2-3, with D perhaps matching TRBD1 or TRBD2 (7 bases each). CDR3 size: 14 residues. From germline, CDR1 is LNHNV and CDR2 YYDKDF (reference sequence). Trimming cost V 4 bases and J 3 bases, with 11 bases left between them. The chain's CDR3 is CATSIRGGTDTQYF. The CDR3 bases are TGTGCCACCAGCATCAGGGGGGGGACAGATACGCAGTATTTT.

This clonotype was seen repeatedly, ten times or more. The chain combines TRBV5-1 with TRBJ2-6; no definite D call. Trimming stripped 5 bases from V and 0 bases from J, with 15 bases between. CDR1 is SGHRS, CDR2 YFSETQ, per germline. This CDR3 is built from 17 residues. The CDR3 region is CASRDGLKNSGANVLTF. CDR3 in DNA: TGCGCCAGCAGGGATGGCTTAAAGAACTCTGGGGCCAACGTCCTGACTTTC.

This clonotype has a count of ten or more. The CDR3 spells CASSEARRIWDEQYF. Written as DNA, the CDR3 is TGTGCCAGCAGTGAAGCCCGTCGAATTTGGGACGAGCAGTACTTC. This rearrangement joins TRBV6-1 to TRBJ2-7; no firm D call. Trimming pared 0 bases from V and 5 bases from J, leaving 14 bases between. The CDR3 consists of 15 residues. Germline V gene sequence: CDR1 MNHNS, CDR2 SASEGT.

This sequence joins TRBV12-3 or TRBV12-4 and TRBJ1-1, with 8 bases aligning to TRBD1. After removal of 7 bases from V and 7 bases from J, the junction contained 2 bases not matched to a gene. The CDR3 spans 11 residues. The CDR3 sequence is CASTDRGEAFF. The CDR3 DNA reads TGTGCCAGCACCGACAGGGGTGAAGCTTTCTTT.